This T cell receptor (beta chain) was obtained from a study of identical twins. Each CDR3 protein is one row after TCRdb ran MiXCR on the 5' RACE reads. The sample has 450,000 or so distinct CDR3 sequences; approximately 15% are singletons. Trimming at V came to 0 bases and at J to 7 bases, leaving 7 bases not matched to a gene. Germline V CDR1 and CDR2: MDHEN, SYDVKM. The CDR3 runs to 16 residues. This clonotype was counted between two and nine times. The sample was also reused in another study, on yellow fever vaccine responses in identical twins.

Sequenced sample: CD4+ T cells sorted from blood. The receptor's source is a woman younger than 35 in good health. The chain joins TRBV28 to TRBJ1-5, with 9 bases that match TRBD1. In nucleotides, the CDR3 is TGTGCCAGCAGTTTATGGGGACAGGGTGGTGAACAGCCCCAGCATTTT. Translation gives CASSLWGQGGEQPQHF.